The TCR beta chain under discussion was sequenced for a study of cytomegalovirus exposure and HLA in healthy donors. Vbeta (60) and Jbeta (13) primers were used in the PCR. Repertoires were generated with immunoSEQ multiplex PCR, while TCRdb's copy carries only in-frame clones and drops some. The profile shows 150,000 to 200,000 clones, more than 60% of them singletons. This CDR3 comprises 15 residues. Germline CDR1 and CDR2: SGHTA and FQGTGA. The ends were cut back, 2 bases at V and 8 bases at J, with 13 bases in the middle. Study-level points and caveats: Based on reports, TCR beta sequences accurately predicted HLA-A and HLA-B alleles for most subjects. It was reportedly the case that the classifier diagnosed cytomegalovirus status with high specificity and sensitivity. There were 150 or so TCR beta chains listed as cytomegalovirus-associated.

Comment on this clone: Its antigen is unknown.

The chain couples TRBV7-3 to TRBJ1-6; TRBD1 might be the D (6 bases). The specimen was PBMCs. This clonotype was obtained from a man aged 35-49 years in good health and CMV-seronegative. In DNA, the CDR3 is TGTGCCAGCAGCTTAGGGGCACAGGGTGATTCACCCCTCCACTTT. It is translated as CASSLGAQGDSPLHF.